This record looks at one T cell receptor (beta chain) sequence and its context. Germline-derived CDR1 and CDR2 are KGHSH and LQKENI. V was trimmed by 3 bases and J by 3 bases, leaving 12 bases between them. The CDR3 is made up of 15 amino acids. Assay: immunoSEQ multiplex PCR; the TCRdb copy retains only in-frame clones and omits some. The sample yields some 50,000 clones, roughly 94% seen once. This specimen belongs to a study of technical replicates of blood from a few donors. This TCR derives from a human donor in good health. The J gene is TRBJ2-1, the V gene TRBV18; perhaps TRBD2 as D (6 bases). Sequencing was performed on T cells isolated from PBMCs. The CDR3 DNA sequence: TGTGCCAGCTCACCGGGGGGAGGTGGCTACAATGAGCAGTTCTTC. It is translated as CASSPGGGGYNEQFF.